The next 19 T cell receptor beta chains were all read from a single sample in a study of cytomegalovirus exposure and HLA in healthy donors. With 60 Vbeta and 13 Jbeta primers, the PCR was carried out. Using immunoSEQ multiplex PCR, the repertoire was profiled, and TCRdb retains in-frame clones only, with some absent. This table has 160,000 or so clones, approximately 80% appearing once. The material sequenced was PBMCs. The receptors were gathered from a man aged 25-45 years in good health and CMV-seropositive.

CDR3 coding DNA: TGTGCCAGCAGCTTGGACCAGGGCTACGAGCAGTACTTC. It specifies CASSLDQGYEQYF. V is TRBV5-6 and J is TRBJ2-7; TRBD1 is a possible D gene (5 bases). CDR3 length equals 13 residues. Per the germline V gene, CDR1 is SGHDT and CDR2 is YYEEEE. Trimming left V 0 bases short and J 3 bases short, with 7 bases between.

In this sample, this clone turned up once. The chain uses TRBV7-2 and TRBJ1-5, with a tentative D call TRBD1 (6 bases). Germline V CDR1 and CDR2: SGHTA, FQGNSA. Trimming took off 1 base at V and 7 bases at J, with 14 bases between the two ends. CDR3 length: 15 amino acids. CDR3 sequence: CASSLGAGAGQPQHF. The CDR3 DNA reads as TGTGCCAGCAGCTTAGGGGCAGGGGCAGGGCAGCCCCAGCATTTT.

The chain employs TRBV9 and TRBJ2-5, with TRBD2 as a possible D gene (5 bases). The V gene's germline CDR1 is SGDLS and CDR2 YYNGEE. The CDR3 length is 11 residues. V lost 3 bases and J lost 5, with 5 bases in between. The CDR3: CASSGGETQYF. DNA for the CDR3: TGTGCCAGCAGCGGAGGGGAGACCCAGTACTTC.

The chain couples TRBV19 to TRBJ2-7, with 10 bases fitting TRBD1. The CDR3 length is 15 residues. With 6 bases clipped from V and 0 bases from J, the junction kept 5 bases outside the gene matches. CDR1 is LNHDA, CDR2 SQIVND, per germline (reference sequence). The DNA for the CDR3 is TGTGCCAGTAGCCTGACAGGGGGCGCCTCCTACGAGCAGTACTTC. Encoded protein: CASSLTGGASYEQYF. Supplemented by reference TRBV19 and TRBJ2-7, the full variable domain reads DGGITQSPKYLFRKEGQNVTLSCEQNLNHDAMYWYRQDPGQGLRLIYYSQIVNDFQKGDIAEGYSVSREKKESFPLTVTSAQKNPTAFYLCASSLTGGASYEQYFGPGTRLTVT.

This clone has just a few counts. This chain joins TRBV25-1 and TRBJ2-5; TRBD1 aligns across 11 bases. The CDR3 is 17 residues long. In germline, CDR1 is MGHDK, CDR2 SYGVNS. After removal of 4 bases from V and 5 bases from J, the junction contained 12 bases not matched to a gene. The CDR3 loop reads CASSAQTDRGPGETQYF. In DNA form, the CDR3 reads TGTGCCAGCAGTGCCCAGACGGACAGGGGGCCAGGTGAGACCCAGTACTTC.

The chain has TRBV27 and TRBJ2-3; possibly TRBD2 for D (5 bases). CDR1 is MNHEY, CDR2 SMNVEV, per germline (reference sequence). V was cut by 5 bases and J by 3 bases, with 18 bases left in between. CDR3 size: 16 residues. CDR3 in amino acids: CASSPLAQRDTDTQYF. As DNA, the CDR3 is TGTGCCAGCAGTCCCCTCGCCCAGAGGGATACAGATACGCAGTATTTT.

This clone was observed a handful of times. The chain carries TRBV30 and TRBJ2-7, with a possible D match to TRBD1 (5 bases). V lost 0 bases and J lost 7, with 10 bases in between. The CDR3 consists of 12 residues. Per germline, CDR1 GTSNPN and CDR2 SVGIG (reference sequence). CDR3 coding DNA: TGTGCCTGGAGTGTAATGGGGCGTGAGCAGTACTTC. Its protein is CAWSVMGREQYF.

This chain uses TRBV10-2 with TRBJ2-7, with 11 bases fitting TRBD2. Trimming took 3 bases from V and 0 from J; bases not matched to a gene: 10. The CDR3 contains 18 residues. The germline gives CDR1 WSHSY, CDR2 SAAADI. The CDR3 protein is CASSDKLQLAGASYEQYF. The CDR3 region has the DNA TGCGCCAGCAGTGACAAACTTCAACTAGCGGGGGCCTCCTACGAGCAGTACTTC.

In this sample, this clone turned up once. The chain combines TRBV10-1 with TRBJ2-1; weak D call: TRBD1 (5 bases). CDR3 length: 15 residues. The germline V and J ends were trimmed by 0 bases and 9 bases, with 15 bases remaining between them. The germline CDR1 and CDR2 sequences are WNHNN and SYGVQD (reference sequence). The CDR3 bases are TGCGCCAGCAGTGAGTCGGGTAGGGCCCAGGGTGAGCAGTTCTTC. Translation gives CASSESGRAQGEQFF.

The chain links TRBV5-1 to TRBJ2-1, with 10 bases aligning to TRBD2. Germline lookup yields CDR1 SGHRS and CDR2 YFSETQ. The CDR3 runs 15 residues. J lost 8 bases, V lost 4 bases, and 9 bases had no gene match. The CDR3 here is CASSIAGGTLDEQFF. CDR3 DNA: TGCGCCAGCAGCATAGCGGGGGGAACCCTGGATGAGCAGTTCTTC.

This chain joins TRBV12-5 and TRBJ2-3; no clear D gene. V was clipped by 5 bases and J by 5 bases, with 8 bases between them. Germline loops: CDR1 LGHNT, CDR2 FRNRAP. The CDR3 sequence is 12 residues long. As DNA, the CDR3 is TGTGCTAGTGGTCCTCGGGTAGATACGCAGTATTTT. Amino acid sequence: CASGPRVDTQYF.

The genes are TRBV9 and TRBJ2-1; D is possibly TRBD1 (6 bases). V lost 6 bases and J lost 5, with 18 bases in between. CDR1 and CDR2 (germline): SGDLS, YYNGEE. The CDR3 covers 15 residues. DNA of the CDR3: TGTGCCAGCACCCGAGGTGGGGGCCGGAACAATGAGCAGTTCTTC. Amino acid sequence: CASTRGGGRNNEQFF.

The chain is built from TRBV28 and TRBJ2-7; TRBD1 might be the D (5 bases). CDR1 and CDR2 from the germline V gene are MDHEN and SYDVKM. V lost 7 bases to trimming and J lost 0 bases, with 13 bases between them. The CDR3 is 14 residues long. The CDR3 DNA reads TGTGCCAGCAAAGGAGCAGGGCCCTCCTACGAGCAGTACTTC. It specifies CASKGAGPSYEQYF.

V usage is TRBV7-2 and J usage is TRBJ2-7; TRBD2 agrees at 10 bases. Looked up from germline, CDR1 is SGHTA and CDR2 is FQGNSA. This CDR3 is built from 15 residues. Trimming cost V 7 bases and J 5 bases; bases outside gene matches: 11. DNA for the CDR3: TGTGCCAGCACCTCTGTAGCGGGGGGCCCCCACGAGCAGTACTTC. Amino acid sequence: CASTSVAGGPHEQYF.

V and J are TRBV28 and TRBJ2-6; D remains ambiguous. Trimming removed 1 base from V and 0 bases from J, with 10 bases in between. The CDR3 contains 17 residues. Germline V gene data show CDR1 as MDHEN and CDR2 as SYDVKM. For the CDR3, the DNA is TGTGCCAGCAGTTTATCCAGGCGAAGCTCTGGGGCCAACGTCCTGACTTTC. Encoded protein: CASSLSRRSSGANVLTF.

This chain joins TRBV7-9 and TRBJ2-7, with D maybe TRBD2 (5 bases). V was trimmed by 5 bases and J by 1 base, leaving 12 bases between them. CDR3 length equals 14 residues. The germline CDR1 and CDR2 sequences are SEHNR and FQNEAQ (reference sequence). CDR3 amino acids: CASSRYGESYEQYF. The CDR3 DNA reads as TGTGCCAGCAGCAGATATGGGGAGTCCTACGAGCAGTACTTC. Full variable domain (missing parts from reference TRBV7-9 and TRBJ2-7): DTGVSQNPRHKITKRGQNVTFRCDPISEHNRLYWYRQTLGQGPEFLTYFQNEAQLEKSRLLSDRFSAERPKGSFSTLEIQRTEQGDSAMYLCASSRYGESYEQYFGPGTRLTVT.

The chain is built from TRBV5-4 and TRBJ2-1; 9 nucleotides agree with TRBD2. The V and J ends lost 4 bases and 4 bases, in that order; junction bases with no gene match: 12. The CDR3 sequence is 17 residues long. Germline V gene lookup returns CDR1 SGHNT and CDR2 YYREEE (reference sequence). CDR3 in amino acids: CASSPSGGGGSYNEQFF. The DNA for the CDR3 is TGTGCCAGCAGCCCTTCTGGCGGGGGGGGTTCATACAATGAGCAGTTCTTC.

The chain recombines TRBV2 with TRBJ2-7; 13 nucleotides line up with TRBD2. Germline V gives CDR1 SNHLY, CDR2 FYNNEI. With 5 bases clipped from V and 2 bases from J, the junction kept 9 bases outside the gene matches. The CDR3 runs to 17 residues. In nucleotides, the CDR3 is TGTGCCAGCAGTCCCGGGACTAGCGGGGTTCAAACCTACGAGCAGTACTTC. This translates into CASSPGTSGVQTYEQYF.

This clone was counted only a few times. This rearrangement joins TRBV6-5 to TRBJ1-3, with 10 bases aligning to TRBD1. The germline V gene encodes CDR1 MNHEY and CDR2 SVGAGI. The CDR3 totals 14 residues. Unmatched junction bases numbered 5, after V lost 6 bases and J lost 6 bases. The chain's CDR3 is CASRPGQGENTIYF. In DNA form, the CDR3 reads TGTGCCAGCAGGCCAGGACAGGGGGAAAACACCATATATTTT.